This T cell receptor (beta chain) was identified during a study of post-analysis software for immune sequencing data. Regarding the study as a whole: Four to six TRBV segments were more frequent in patients than controls; TRBV5-6, TRBV5-1 and TRBV20-1 belonged to this group.

The ends lost 6 bases at V and 9 bases at J; junction bases unmatched: 11. Germline V CDR1 and CDR2: DFQATT, SNEGSKA (reference sequence). CDR3 length: 13 residues. Concerning this clonotype itself: What it binds is not known.

Presence of unique molecular identifiers characterized the TCR beta cDNA libraries. Via MiXCR, TCRdb re-called the PCR reads, giving one row per CDR3 protein. The data contain hundreds of thousands of distinct CDR3 sequences, 55% to 60% of them seen just once; the ten biggest clones take up around 11%. The sequenced sample consisted of blood. The chain links TRBV20-1 to TRBJ2-1; TRBD2 matches 7 bases. The clonotype was recovered from a girl under 10 years old with multiple sclerosis. The CDR3 loop reads CSAIRTRVGEQFF. Written as DNA, the CDR3 is TGCAGTGCCATTCGGACTAGAGTGGGTGAGCAGTTCTTC.